These T cell receptor beta chains were read from a single sample in a study of blood T cell repertoires in COVID-19. Assay: immunoSEQ multiplex PCR; the TCRdb copy retains only in-frame clones and omits some. Of 45,000 or so clones listed, 75% to 90% are singletons. The sample taken for sequencing was peripheral blood. The receptors were sampled from a woman of 80 years or more with active COVID-19. The CDR3 runs from the conserved cysteine through the conserved F or W. D genes are given only for firm matches. Part of the rows lack a size; the others show once, few, many or a class for expanded clones.

D	J	size	V	CDR3	DNA
-	TRBJ1-2	-	TRBV7-2	CASSLGGLNGYTF	TGTGCCAGCAGCTTAGGCGGACTGAATGGCTACACCTTC
TRBD1	TRBJ2-7	-	TRBV6-1	CASSEPGQGAGEQYF	TGTGCCAGCAGTGAACCGGGACAGGGGGCAGGGGAGCAGTACTTC
-	TRBJ2-7	once	TRBV2	CASSGDFKQYF	TGTGCCAGCAGTGGGGACTTCAAGCAGTACTTC
-	TRBJ2-2	-	TRBV7-3	CASSLYSGNTGELFF	TGTGCCAGCAGCTTATATAGTGGGAACACCGGGGAGCTGTTTTTT
-	TRBJ1-5	-	TRBV19	CASSIDGGRPQQPQHF	TGTGCCAGTAGTATAGACGGAGGGAGACCACAGCAGCCCCAGCATTTT
-	TRBJ1-2	-	TRBV5-6	CASTFGGARLGYTF	TGTGCCAGCACCTTTGGGGGCGCGAGGTTAGGCTACACCTTC
TRBD1	TRBJ1-2	-	TRBV4-1	CASSDDRVYGYTF	TGCGCCAGCAGCGATGACAGGGTCTATGGCTACACCTTC
-	TRBJ1-1	-	TRBV7-9	CASSLGQVNTEAFF	TGTGCCAGCAGCTTAGGACAGGTGAACACTGAAGCTTTCTTT
TRBD1	TRBJ1-4	-	TRBV7-8	CASSLGQGRGLFF	TGTGCCAGCAGCTTAGGACAGGGGCGCGGTTTGTTTTTT
-	TRBJ1-6	-	TRBV7-2	CASRPAQGRRDSPLHF	TGTGCCAGCAGACCAGCCCAGGGGAGAAGGGATTCACCCCTCCACTTT
TRBD1	TRBJ2-5	-	TRBV27	CASSRDRKETQYF	TGTGCCAGCAGTCGGGACAGAAAAGAGACCCAGTACTTC
-	TRBJ1-6	once	TRBV7-9	CASSWNPGVSSSYNSPLHF	TGTGCCAGCAGCTGGAATCCCGGGGTGTCAAGCTCCTATAATTCACCCCTCCACTTT
TRBD2	TRBJ2-1	once	TRBV7-3	CASSLTGPGTTGPNEQFF	TGTGCCAGCAGCTTAACGGGCCCCGGGACTACAGGACCCAATGAGCAGTTCTTC
TRBD1	TRBJ1-3	-	TRBV11-2	CASSFRGTGSGNTIYF	TGTGCCAGCAGTTTCAGAGGGACAGGGTCTGGAAACACCATATATTTT
-	TRBJ1-6	few	TRBV28	CASSFGGVKSPLHF	TGTGCCAGCAGTTTCGGGGGGGTTAAGTCACCCCTCCACTTT
TRBD1	TRBJ2-7	once	TRBV3-1/TRBV3-2	CASSCRGWWTYEQYF	TGTGCCAGCAGTTGCAGGGGGTGGTGGACCTACGAGCAGTACTTC
-	TRBJ2-2	-	TRBV7-7	CASSPMLGRNTGELFF	TGTGCTAGCAGCCCGATGCTGGGCAGGAACACCGGGGAGCTGTTTTTT
-	TRBJ1-1	-	TRBV6-2/TRBV6-3	CASSRGQPLNTEAFF	TGTGCCAGCAGTCGCGGACAGCCCTTGAACACTGAAGCTTTCTTT
-	TRBJ2-7	-	TRBV2	CASNPRTGTDEQYF	TGTGCCAGCAACCCCCGAACGGGTACGGACGAGCAGTACTTC
-	TRBJ1-3	-	TRBV7-2	CASSLVLQDSGNTIYF	TGTGCCAGCAGCTTAGTTCTCCAGGACTCTGGAAACACCATATATTTT
-	TRBJ1-2	-	TRBV6-2/TRBV6-3	CASSPRVENGYTF	TGTGCCAGCAGTCCCAGGGTTGAGAATGGCTACACCTTC
TRBD1	TRBJ1-3	-	TRBV7-2	CASSDRARSGNTIYF	TGTGCCAGCAGCGACAGGGCCCGCTCTGGAAACACCATATATTTT
-	TRBJ1-5	many	TRBV4-1	CASSFSGGNQPQHF	TGCGCCAGCAGCTTCTCGGGGGGGAATCAGCCCCAGCATTTT
TRBD2	TRBJ2-5	-	TRBV28	CASRLWRGGQETQYF	TGTGCCAGCCGCCTTTGGCGGGGGGGCCAAGAGACCCAGTACTTC
TRBD1	TRBJ1-2	-	TRBV18	CASSPEHLGTATSYGYTF	TGTGCCAGCTCACCCGAACATCTCGGGACAGCTACCTCGTATGGCTACACCTTC
TRBD2	TRBJ2-7	-	TRBV7-2	CASSLSGLAAEQYF	TGTGCCAGCAGCTTATCCGGACTAGCGGCCGAGCAGTACTTC
TRBD2	TRBJ2-2	-	TRBV29-1	CSVLPGTRVSGELFF	TGCAGCGTCTTACCCGGGACTAGGGTTAGCGGGGAGCTGTTTTTT
TRBD1	TRBJ1-1	-	TRBV29-1	CSVTHRGPNTEAFF	TGCAGCGTAACTCACAGGGGCCCGAACACTGAAGCTTTCTTT
TRBD1	TRBJ1-1	-	TRBV7-2	CASSTRQGSNTEAFF	TGTGCCAGCAGCACCCGACAGGGGTCGAACACTGAAGCTTTCTTT
-	TRBJ2-1	-	TRBV12-3/TRBV12-4	CASGNFDEQFF	TGTGCCAGCGGTAACTTCGATGAGCAGTTCTTC
TRBD1	TRBJ1-2	-	TRBV7-9	CASSPRTGRLGEGYGYTF	TGTGCCAGCAGCCCCCGGACAGGTCGCTTGGGTGAGGGTTATGGCTACACCTTC
TRBD2	TRBJ2-1	-	TRBV28	CASRPGLAGNEQFF	TGTGCCAGCAGACCCGGACTAGCGGGGAATGAGCAGTTCTTC
TRBD1	TRBJ2-5	-	TRBV18	CASSPPQGGPGGETQYF	TGTGCCAGCTCACCACCCCAAGGGGGCCCTGGGGGAGAGACCCAGTACTTC
TRBD1	TRBJ1-5	-	TRBV18	CASSSDRGRGQPQHF	TGTGCCAGCTCATCCGACAGGGGGCGCGGTCAGCCCCAGCATTTT
TRBD1	TRBJ2-2	-	TRBV5-5	CASSLANQGALNTGELFF	TGTGCCAGCAGCTTGGCCAATCAGGGGGCTCTGAACACCGGGGAGCTGTTTTTT
TRBD1	TRBJ2-1	few	TRBV7-2	CASSLAPTGVNEQFF	TGTGCCAGCAGCTTAGCGCCGACAGGGGTAAATGAGCAGTTCTTC
-	TRBJ1-5	-	TRBV30	CAWSVQGRQPQHF	TGTGCCTGGAGTGTACAGGGAAGGCAGCCCCAGCATTTT
TRBD1	TRBJ2-2	-	TRBV2	CASNPDRGNTGELFF	TGTGCCAGCAACCCGGACAGGGGGAACACCGGGGAGCTGTTTTTT
-	TRBJ1-1	-	TRBV18	CASSLTGPNTEAFF	TGTGCCAGCTCACTTACAGGCCCGAACACTGAAGCTTTCTTT
-	TRBJ2-3	-	TRBV18	CASSPYSRASTDTQYF	TGTGCCAGCTCACCATATTCCAGGGCGAGCACAGATACGCAGTATTTT
TRBD1	TRBJ1-5	-	TRBV18	CASSPATGPQPQHF	TGTGCCAGCTCACCTGCGACAGGGCCTCAGCCCCAGCATTTT
TRBD2	TRBJ2-7	-	TRBV3-1/TRBV3-2	CASSQLAGHEQYF	TGTGCCAGCAGCCAACTAGCGGGGCACGAGCAGTACTTC
TRBD1	TRBJ1-1	-	TRBV5-4	CASRPTGGNTEAFF	TGTGCCAGCAGACCCACAGGGGGTAACACTGAAGCTTTCTTT
TRBD1	TRBJ1-4	once	TRBV2	CASRPLTGGNEKLFF	TGTGCCAGCAGACCTCTGACAGGGGGCAATGAAAAACTGTTTTTT
TRBD2	TRBJ2-5	-	TRBV18	CASSPPGLAEKETQYF	TGTGCCAGCTCACCACCGGGACTAGCGGAGAAAGAGACCCAGTACTTC
TRBD1	TRBJ1-5	-	TRBV24-1	CATSDSKTDRKHQPQHF	TGTGCCACCAGTGATTCAAAAACGGACAGGAAACATCAGCCCCAGCATTTT